A single T cell receptor (beta chain) is shown here with its context. The antigen is unknown. Other DNA sequences of this sample code for an identical CDR3. This sample was taken from a study of shared clonotypes between healthy human individuals. Broader study findings: Only blood underwent sampling, and tissue repertoires likely differ.

Genomic DNA of each subset was evenly split across several immunoSEQ plates. Assay: immunoSEQ multiplex PCR; the TCRdb copy retains only in-frame clones and omits some. The repertoire holds around 2.5 million clones, with approximately 93% as singletons. In germline, CDR1 is SGHAT, CDR2 FQNNGV. Trimming took off 1 base at V and 6 bases at J, with 8 bases between the two ends. The CDR3 is 13 amino acids. The chain joins TRBV11-2 to TRBJ2-3; perhaps TRBD2 as D (6 bases). The sequence came from a man younger than 30 in good health. Some clones in this sample may be carry-over from other donors' samples. The sequencing sample was made of naive CD4+ T cells from PBMCs. Subset in this sample: CD45RA+ positively selected. The CDR3 DNA sequence: TGTGCCAGCAGCTTAGCGGGAGCCGATACGCAGTATTTT. Its protein is CASSLAGADTQYF. The full variable domain, with the rest looked up from reference TRBV11-2 and TRBJ2-3, is EAGVAQSPRYKIIEKRQSVAFWCNPISGHATLYWYQQILGQGPKLLIQFQNNGVVDDSQLPKDRFSAERLKGVDSTLKIQPAKLEDSAVYLCASSLAGADTQYFGPGTRLTVL.